A selection of T cell receptor beta chains follows, all from one sample in a study of OX40 agonist ivuxolimab in advanced cancers. Libraries were prepared by immunoSEQ multiplex PCR; TCRdb keeps only in-frame clonotypes and omits some of them. The repertoire holds under 25,000 clones, with about 87% as singletons. The sequenced sample was CD4+ or CD8+ T cells sorted from blood, obtained in a trial of the OX40 agonist ivuxolimab. These receptors came from an adult with an advanced solid tumor such as melanoma, head and neck, liver or kidney cancer. Both conserved end residues are part of each CDR3. The D gene is left open where the match is weak. The size entry is marked missing in some rows and otherwise reads once, few, many or a size class.

v_gene,d_gene,j_gene,abundance,CDR3aa,CDR3nt
TRBV14,NA,TRBJ1-1,NA,CASSPDKASRMNTEAFF,TGTGCCAGCAGCCCCGACAAGGCGTCAAGGATGAACACTGAAGCTTTCTTT
TRBV7-3,NA,TRBJ1-1,NA,CASSSTVNTEAFF,TGTGCCAGCAGCTCGACGGTGAACACTGAAGCTTTCTTT
TRBV19,TRBD1,TRBJ1-2,NA,CASRSRGAGGYGYTF,TGTGCCAGTAGATCCAGGGGGGCAGGGGGCTATGGCTACACCTTC
TRBV27,NA,TRBJ1-4,NA,CASSLQARNGKLFF,TGTGCCAGCAGTTTACAGGCCCGTAATGGAAAACTGTTTTTT
TRBV5-1,NA,TRBJ1-1,NA,CASSLSRGSEAFF,TGCGCCAGCAGCCTGTCCCGGGGTTCTGAAGCTTTCTTT
TRBV20-1,NA,TRBJ1-1,medium-sized,CSALRDLGTFF,TGCAGTGCCCTTAGGGACCTCGGGACTTTCTTT
TRBV2,TRBD2,TRBJ2-3,NA,CASIAGLAGTDTQYF,TGTGCCAGCATTGCGGGACTAGCGGGCACAGATACGCAGTATTTT
TRBV25-1,TRBD1,TRBJ1-5,NA,CASSEPGGLSNQPQHF,TGTGCCAGCAGTGAACCAGGGGGACTTAGCAATCAGCCCCAGCATTTT
TRBV6-5,NA,TRBJ1-2,NA,CASSTRAKGTF,TGTGCCAGCAGCACACGGGCAAAAGGCACCTTC
TRBV6-6,NA,TRBJ1-1,NA,CASSYDPRGLNTEAFF,TGTGCCAGCAGTTACGACCCTCGGGGCTTGAACACTGAAGCTTTCTTT
TRBV9,TRBD2,TRBJ2-1,NA,CASSVGASGRNEQFF,TGTGCCAGCAGCGTAGGGGCTAGCGGGAGGAATGAGCAGTTCTTC
TRBV11-2,NA,TRBJ1-6,NA,CASSLEVGGSSYNSPLHF,TGTGCCAGCAGCTTAGAGGTCGGGGGGAGCTCCTATAATTCACCCCTCCACTTT
TRBV10-2,TRBD1,TRBJ1-5,NA,CATGQGSNQPQHF,TGCGCCACCGGACAGGGAAGCAATCAGCCCCAGCATTTT
TRBV29-1,NA,TRBJ2-2,once,CSARLNTGELFF,TGCAGCGCCCGACTGAACACCGGGGAGCTGTTTTTT
TRBV19,NA,TRBJ2-3,NA,CASSLLPGANTDTQYF,TGTGCCAGTAGTCTACTCCCCGGCGCGAACACAGATACGCAGTATTTT
TRBV15,NA,TRBJ2-7,NA,CATSRDSPGEQYF,TGTGCCACCAGCAGAGATTCCCCGGGCGAGCAGTACTTC
TRBV6-4,TRBD2,TRBJ2-1,NA,CASGERELNPKRFF,TGTGCCAGTGGGGAGCGGGAGCTTAACCCAAAGCGGTTCTTC
TRBV19,TRBD1,TRBJ2-3,NA,CASSAGTGVPPDTQYF,TGTGCCAGTAGTGCCGGGACAGGGGTTCCACCAGATACGCAGTATTTT
TRBV5-6,NA,TRBJ2-7,NA,CASSLYSGQAAYEQYF,TGTGCCAGCAGCTTGTACTCCGGGCAGGCGGCCTACGAGCAGTACTTC
TRBV12-5,NA,TRBJ2-7,NA,CASGGEAPLGYEQYF,TGTGCTAGTGGCGGCGAGGCGCCGTTAGGATACGAGCAGTACTTC
TRBV5-6,NA,TRBJ2-7,NA,CASSQTPYEQYF,TGTGCCAGCAGCCAGACGCCCTACGAGCAGTACTTC
TRBV6-1,NA,TRBJ1-1,NA,CASSEGFTTEAFF,TGTGCCAGCAGTGAGGGTTTTACCACTGAAGCTTTCTTT
TRBV19,TRBD1,TRBJ1-2,NA,CASSATGGDGYTF,TGTGCCAGTAGTGCGACAGGGGGCGATGGCTACACCTTC
TRBV6-4,TRBD2,TRBJ2-2,NA,CASSRFSGAGTGELFF,TGTGCCAGCAGTAGATTCAGCGGGGCCGGGACCGGGGAGCTGTTTTTT
TRBV5-4,NA,TRBJ1-1,NA,CASSSGSKVFF,TGTGCCAGCAGTTCCGGGAGCAAGGTGTTCTTT
TRBV2,NA,TRBJ1-5,NA,CASSEQGNSNQPQHF,TGTGCCAGCAGTGAACAGGGGAATAGCAATCAGCCCCAGCATTTT
TRBV18,NA,TRBJ1-1,NA,CASSPAIRNTEAFF,TGTGCCAGCTCACCCGCTATAAGGAACACTGAAGCTTTCTTT
TRBV7-2,NA,TRBJ2-1,NA,CASSSHGGLSYNEQFF,TGTGCCAGCAGCTCTCACGGGGGACTTTCCTACAATGAGCAGTTCTTC
TRBV7-2,NA,TRBJ2-1,NA,CASSFGSPPEQFF,TGTGCCAGCAGCTTCGGAAGCCCTCCTGAGCAGTTCTTC
TRBV5-1,NA,TRBJ1-3,NA,CASSLGGGNTIYF,TGCGCCAGCAGCTTGGGGGGAGGAAACACCATATATTTT